Listed below are T cell receptor beta chains from one sample, sequenced in a study of blood T cell repertoires in COVID-19. Produced via immunoSEQ multiplex PCR; TCRdb's table is partial and in-frame only. The table has approximately 15,000 clones, 82% seen once. Sequencing was carried out using peripheral blood. The receptor source for this set is a woman in her 70s with active COVID-19. The CDR3 runs from the conserved cysteine through the conserved F or W. The D gene is left open where the match is weak. Clone size, where shown, is once, few, many, or a class for clones that have expanded.

. TRBD2 TRBJ2-5 TRBV15 TGTGCCACCAGCAGGGTGGCGGGAGGGCCGGAGACCCAGTACTTC CATSRVAGGPETQYF
few . TRBJ2-7 TRBV5-1 TGCGCCAGCAGCTTCCAGGGCCCCTCCTACGAGCAGTACTTC CASSFQGPSYEQYF
. TRBD2 TRBJ2-2 TRBV5-6 TGTGCCAGCAGCTACGGAGAGACTAGCGGGAGGGCCACCGGGGAGCTGTTTTTT CASSYGETSGRATGELFF
once . TRBJ2-7 TRBV6-6 TGTGCCAGCAGTTACTCCCGGGACATTTACGAGCAGTACTTC CASSYSRDIYEQYF
. TRBD1 TRBJ1-6 TRBV9 TGTGCCAGCAGCGTAGCTGCACAGGGGAATTCACCCCTCCACTTT CASSVAAQGNSPLHF
. TRBD2 TRBJ2-3 TRBV4-2 TGTGCCAGCAGCCAAGGGATTCCTTTGGCGGGAGAAAGAACAGATACGCAGTATTTT CASSQGIPLAGERTDTQYF
. . TRBJ2-4 TRBV29-1 TGCAGCGTTGGGGCCCAGGGGCGAATTCAGTACTTC CSVGAQGRIQYF
. TRBD1 TRBJ1-3 TRBV7-8 TGTGCCAGCAGCTCCGGGACAGGGAATGGAAACACCATATATTTT CASSSGTGNGNTIYF
. . TRBJ2-7 TRBV28 TGTGCCAGCAGTTCCTCAACAGGGACTAAGGCATTGGGGCAGTACTTC CASSSSTGTKALGQYF
. TRBD1 TRBJ2-7 TRBV5-1 TGCGCCAGCAGCTTGGCCGGGTCCCAGGGGGCCTACGAGCAGTACTTC CASSLAGSQGAYEQYF
. . TRBJ2-5 TRBV6-5 TGTGCCAGCAGTCCCTCAGAAGAGACCCAGTACTTC CASSPSEETQYF
. TRBD2 TRBJ2-3 TRBV19 TGTGCCAGTAGTGCGACCGGGACTAGCGGGAGGGCATCTGATACGCAGTATTTT CASSATGTSGRASDTQYF
. TRBD2 TRBJ2-1 TRBV7-9 TGTGCCAGCAGCTCTGGAGGGGGACTAGCTGGGCGCAATGAGCAGTTCTTC CASSSGGGLAGRNEQFF
. . TRBJ2-7 TRBV10-2 TGCGCCAGCACGCCTTGGGGCTTAGAGGACAGCTACGAGCAGTACTTC CASTPWGLEDSYEQYF
. TRBD2 TRBJ2-1 TRBV10-3 TGTGCCATCAGTGACCCGACTAGCGGGAGGGCAGGTGAGCAGTTCTTC CAISDPTSGRAGEQFF
. . TRBJ1-5 TRBV6-6 TGTGCCAGCAGTCCAGGTCTCGGCAATCAGCCCCAGCATTTT CASSPGLGNQPQHF
. . TRBJ2-2 TRBV23-1 TGCGCCAGCAGTCACGAAGACAGGTCTCGGGGTTCGGGGGAGGGCTCAACCGGGGAGCTGTTTTTT CASSHEDRSRGSGEGSTGELFF
once . TRBJ1-6 TRBV28 TGTGCCAGCAGGGGCGTTGAGATCACCTATAATTCACCCCTCCACTTT CASRGVEITYNSPLHF
. . TRBJ1-2 TRBV28 TGTGCCAGCAGCTTACCACCTGACAGACTTGATTTCTATGGCTACACCTTC CASSLPPDRLDFYGYTF
. TRBD2 TRBJ2-1 TRBV5-1 TGCGCCAGCAGCTTGGTGGCTAGCGGGAGTTATTTAAGCTCCTACAATGAGCAGTTCTTC CASSLVASGSYLSSYNEQFF
. TRBD2 TRBJ2-1 TRBV28 TGTGCCAGCAGTCCGGCTAGCGGGAGGGCCGTCGATGAGCAGTTCTTC CASSPASGRAVDEQFF
large . TRBJ1-2 TRBV6-5 TGTGCCAGCAGTCAGACAGGAGACTTCAGCTATGGCTACACCTTC CASSQTGDFSYGYTF
. TRBD1 TRBJ1-2 TRBV18 TGTGCCAGCTCAGACAGGGACAGTCGAAATGGCTACACCTTC CASSDRDSRNGYTF
. . TRBJ2-7 TRBV28 TGTGCCAGCAGTTTCGGGAAGGGGGCGGGGGAGCAGTACTTC CASSFGKGAGEQYF
. . TRBJ2-5 TRBV21-1 TGTGCCAGCAGCAAAGGGAAAAGGCCGGGGACTAGCGGGAGGGAGACCCAGTACTTC CASSKGKRPGTSGRETQYF